This T cell receptor (beta chain) originates from a study of response to subunit inactivated influenza vaccine. The study, taken as a whole, reports: Authors suggested seasonal influenza vaccinations each recruit few new T cells.

This clonotype was detected only a few times. Its antigen is unidentified. Using its own MiXCR run on the RT-PCR reads, TCRdb lists one record per CDR3 protein. Of about 520,000 distinct CDR3 sequences in the sample, about a tenth were seen once. The sample in question was PBMCs from blood, obtained about 40 days after vaccination. The clonotype originates from a man aged 45-60 years who received an inactivated influenza vaccine.

Written as DNA, the CDR3 is TGTGCCAGCAGCTTAGTTGCAGGGGCCGACACTGAAGCTTTCTTT. Its translation is CASSLVAGADTEAFF. The J gene is TRBJ1-1, the V gene TRBV7-2; perhaps TRBD1 as D (6 bases). The ends were cut back, 1 base at V and 3 bases at J, with 12 bases in the middle. Germline V gives CDR1 SGHTA, CDR2 FQGNSA. This CDR3 is built from 15 residues.